This T cell receptor (beta chain) was retrieved from a study of blood T cell repertoires in COVID-19. Study-wide background: Acute-phase and convalescent COVID-19 samples originated in the United States, Italy and Spain.

V shed 4 bases and J shed 6 bases, with 16 bases lying between them. The CDR3 has 14 residues. The germline CDR1 and CDR2 sequences are SGHDT and YYEEEE. Original handling: Amplification with reference gene primers provided the estimates of nucleated cell counts. Sequenced by immunoSEQ multiplex PCR; TCRdb stores in-frame clones only, minus some. Clonal size and the V and J genes are those of that table, whereas D and trimming came from the DNA. There are a few hundred thousand clones in the sample; 70% to 90% occur only once, and 6.4% lies in the top ten. Sequencing used peripheral blood. The V call is TRBV5-6, the J call TRBJ1-1, with D perhaps matching TRBD1 (5 bases). The sequence came from a man between 18 and 29 years old who had recovered from COVID-19. CDR3 sequence: CASSILQAWAEAFF. In DNA, the CDR3 is TGTGCCAGCAGCATACTACAGGCCTGGGCTGAAGCTTTCTTT.